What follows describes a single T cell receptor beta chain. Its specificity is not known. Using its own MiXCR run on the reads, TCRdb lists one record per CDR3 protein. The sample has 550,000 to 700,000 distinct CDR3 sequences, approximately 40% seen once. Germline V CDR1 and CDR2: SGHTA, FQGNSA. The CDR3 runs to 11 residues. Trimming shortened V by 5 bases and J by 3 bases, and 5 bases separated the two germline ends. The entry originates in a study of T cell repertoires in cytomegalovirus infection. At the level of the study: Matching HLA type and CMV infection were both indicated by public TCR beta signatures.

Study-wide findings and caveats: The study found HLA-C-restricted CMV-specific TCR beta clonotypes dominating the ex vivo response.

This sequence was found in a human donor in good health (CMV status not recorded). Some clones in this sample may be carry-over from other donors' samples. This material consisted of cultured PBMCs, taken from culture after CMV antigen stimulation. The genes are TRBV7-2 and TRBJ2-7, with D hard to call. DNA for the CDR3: TGTGCCAGCAGCCAACGCTACGAGCAGTACTTC. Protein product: CASSQRYEQYF.